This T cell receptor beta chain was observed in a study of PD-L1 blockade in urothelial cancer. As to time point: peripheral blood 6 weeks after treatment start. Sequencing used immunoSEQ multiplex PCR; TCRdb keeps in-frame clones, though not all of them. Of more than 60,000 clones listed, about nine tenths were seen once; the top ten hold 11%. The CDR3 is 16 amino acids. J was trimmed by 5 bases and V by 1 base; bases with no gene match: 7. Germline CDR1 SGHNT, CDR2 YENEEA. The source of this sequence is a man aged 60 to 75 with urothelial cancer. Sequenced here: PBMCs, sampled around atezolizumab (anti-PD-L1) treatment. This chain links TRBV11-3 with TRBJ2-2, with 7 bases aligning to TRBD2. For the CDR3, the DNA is TGTGCCAGCAGCTTAGTGGGGGGGAGTGGAACCGGGGAGCTGTTTTTT. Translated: CASSLVGGSGTGELFF.